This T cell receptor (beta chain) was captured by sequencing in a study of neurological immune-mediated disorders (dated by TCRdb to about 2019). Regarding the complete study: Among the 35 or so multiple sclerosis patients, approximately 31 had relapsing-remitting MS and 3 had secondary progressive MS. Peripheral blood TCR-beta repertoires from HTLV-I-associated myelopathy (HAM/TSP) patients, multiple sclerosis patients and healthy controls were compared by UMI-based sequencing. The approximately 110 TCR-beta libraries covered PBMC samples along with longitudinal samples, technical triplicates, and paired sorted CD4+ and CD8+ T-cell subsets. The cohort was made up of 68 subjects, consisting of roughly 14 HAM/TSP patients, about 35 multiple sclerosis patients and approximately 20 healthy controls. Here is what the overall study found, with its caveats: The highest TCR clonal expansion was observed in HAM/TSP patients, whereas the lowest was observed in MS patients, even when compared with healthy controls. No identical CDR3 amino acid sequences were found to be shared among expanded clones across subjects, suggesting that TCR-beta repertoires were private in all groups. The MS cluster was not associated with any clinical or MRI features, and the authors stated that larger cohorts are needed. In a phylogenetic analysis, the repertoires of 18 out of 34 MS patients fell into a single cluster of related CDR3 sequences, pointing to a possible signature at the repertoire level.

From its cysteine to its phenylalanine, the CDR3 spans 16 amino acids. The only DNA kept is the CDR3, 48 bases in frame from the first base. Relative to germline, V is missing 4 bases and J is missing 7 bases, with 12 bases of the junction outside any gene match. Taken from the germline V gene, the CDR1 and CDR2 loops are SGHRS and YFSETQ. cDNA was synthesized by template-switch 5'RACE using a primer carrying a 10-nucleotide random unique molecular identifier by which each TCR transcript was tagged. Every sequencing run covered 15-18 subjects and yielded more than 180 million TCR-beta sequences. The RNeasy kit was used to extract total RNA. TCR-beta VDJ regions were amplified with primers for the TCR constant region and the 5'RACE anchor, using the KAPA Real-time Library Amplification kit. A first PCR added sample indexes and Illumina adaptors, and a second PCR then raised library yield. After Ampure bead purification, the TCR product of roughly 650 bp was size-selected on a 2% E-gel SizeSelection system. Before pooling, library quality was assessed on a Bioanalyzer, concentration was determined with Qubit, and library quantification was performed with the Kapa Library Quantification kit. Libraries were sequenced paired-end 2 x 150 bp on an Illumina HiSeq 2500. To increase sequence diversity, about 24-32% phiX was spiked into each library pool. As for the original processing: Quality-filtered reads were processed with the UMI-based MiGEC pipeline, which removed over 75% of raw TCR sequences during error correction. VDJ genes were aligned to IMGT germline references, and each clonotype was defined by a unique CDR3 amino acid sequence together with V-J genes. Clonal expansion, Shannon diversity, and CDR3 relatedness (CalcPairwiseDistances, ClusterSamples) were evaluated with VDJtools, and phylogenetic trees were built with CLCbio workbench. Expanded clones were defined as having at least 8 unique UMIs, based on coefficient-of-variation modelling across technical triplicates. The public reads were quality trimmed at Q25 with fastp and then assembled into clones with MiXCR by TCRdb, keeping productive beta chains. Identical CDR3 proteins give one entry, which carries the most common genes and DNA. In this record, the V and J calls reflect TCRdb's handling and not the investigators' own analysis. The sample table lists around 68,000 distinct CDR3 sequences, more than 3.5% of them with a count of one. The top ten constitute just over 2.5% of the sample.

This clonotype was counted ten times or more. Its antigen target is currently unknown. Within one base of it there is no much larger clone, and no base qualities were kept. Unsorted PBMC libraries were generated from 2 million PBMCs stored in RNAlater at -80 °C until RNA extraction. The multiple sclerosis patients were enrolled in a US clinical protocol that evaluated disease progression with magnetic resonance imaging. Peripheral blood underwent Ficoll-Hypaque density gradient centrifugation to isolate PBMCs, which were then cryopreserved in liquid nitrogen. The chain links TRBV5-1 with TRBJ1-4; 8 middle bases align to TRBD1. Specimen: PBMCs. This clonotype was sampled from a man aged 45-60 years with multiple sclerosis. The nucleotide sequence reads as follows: TGCGCCAGCAGCCCCTTGAATCAGGGGGCGGGTGAAAAACTGTTTTTT. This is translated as CASSPLNQGAGEKLFF. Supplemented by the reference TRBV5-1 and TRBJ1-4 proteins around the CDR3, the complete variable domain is KAGVTQTPRYLIKTRGQQVTLSCSPISGHRSVSWYQQTPGQGLQFLFEYFSETQRNKGNFPGRFSGRQFSNSRSEMNVSTLELGDSALYLCASSPLNQGAGEKLFFGSGTQLSVL.